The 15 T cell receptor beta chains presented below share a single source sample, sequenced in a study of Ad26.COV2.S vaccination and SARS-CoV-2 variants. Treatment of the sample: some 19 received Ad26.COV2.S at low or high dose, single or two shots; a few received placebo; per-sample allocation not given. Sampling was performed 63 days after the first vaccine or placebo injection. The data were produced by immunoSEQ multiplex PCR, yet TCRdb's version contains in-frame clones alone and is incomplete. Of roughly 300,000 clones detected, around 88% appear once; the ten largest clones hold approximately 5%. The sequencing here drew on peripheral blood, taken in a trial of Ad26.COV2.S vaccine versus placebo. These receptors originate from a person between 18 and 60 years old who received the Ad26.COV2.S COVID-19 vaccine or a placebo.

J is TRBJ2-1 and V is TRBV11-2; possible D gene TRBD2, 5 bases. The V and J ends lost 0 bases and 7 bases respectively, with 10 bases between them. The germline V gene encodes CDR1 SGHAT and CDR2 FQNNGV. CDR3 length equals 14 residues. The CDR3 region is CASSLDPGGNEQFF. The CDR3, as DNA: TGTGCCAGCAGCTTAGATCCCGGCGGGAATGAGCAGTTCTTC.

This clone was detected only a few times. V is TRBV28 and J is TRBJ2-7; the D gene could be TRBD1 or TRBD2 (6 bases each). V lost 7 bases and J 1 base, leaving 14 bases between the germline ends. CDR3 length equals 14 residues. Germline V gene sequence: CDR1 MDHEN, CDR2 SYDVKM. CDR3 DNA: TGTGCCAGCACCATAGGGGGGAGGTCCTACGAGCAGTACTTC. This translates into CASTIGGRSYEQYF.

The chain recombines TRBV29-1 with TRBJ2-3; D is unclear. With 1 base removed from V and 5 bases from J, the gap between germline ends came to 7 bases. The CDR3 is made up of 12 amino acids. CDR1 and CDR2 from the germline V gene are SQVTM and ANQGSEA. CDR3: CSVEANGDTQYF. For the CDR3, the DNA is TGCAGCGTTGAAGCCAACGGAGATACGCAGTATTTT.

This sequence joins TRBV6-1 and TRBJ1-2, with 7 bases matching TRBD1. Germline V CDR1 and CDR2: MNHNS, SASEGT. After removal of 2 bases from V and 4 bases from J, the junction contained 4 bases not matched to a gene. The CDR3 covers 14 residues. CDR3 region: CASSESDRSYGYTF. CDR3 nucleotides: TGTGCCAGCAGTGAATCGGACAGGAGCTATGGCTACACCTTC.

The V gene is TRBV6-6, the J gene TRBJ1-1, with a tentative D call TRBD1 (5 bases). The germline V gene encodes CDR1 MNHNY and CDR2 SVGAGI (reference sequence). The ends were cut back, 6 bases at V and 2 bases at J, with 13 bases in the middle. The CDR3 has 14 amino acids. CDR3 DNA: TGTGCCAGCAGCCATCTGCGGGGCAACACTGAAGCTTTCTTT. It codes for CASSHLRGNTEAFF.

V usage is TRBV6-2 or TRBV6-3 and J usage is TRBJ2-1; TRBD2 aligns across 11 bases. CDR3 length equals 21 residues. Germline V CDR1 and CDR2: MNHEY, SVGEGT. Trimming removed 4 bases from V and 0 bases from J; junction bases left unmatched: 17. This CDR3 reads CASSLGPFASGGTSSYNEQFF. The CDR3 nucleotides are TGTGCCAGCAGTTTAGGGCCGTTTGCTAGCGGGGGGACTAGCTCCTACAATGAGCAGTTCTTC.

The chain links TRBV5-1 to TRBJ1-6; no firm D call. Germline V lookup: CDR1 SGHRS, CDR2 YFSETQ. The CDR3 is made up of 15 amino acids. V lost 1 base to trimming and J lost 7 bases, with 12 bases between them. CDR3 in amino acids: CASSLTASENSPLHF. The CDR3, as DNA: TGCGCCAGCAGCTTGACAGCTTCTGAGAATTCACCCCTCCACTTT. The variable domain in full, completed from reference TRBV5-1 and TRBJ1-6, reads KAGVTQTPRYLIKTRGQQVTLSCSPISGHRSVSWYQQTPGQGLQFLFEYFSETQRNKGNFPGRFSGRQFSNSRSEMNVSTLELGDSALYLCASSLTASENSPLHFGNGTRLTVT.

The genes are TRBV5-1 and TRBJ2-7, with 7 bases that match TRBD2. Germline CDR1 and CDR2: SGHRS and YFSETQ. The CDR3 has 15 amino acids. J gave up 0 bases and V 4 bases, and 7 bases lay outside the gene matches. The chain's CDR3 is CASSPEGGSSYEQYF. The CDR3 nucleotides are TGCGCCAGCAGCCCCGAGGGCGGGAGCTCCTACGAGCAGTACTTC.

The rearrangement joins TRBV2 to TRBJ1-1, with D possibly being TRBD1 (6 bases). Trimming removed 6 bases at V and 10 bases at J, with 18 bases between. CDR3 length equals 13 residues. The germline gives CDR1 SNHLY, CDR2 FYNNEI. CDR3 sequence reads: CASRGGLGVAAFF. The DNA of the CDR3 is TGTGCCAGCAGGGGGGGCCTAGGGGTGGCAGCTTTCTTT.

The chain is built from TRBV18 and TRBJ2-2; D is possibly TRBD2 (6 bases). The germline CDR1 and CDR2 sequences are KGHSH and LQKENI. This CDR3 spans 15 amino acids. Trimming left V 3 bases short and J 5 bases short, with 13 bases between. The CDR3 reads CASSPAGRRTGELFF. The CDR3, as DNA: TGTGCCAGCTCACCGGCGGGAAGACGGACCGGGGAGCTGTTTTTT.

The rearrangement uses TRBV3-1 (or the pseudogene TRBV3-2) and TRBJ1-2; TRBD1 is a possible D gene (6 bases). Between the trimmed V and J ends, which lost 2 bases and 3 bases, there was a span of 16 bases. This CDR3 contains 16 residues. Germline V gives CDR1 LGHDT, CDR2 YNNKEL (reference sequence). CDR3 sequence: CASSQTWGRGYYGYTF. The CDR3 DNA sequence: TGTGCCAGCAGCCAAACCTGGGGGCGAGGTTACTATGGCTACACCTTC.

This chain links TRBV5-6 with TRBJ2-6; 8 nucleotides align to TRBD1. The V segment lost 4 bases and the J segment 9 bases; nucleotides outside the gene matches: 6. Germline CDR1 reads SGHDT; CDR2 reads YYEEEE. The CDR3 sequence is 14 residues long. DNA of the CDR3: TGTGCCAGCAGCGTCGGGACAGGTGGCAACGTCCTGACTTTC. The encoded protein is CASSVGTGGNVLTF.

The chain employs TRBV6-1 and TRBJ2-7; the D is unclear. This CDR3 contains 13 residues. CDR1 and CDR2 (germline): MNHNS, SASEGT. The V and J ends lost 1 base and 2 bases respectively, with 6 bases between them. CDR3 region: CASSEGLPYEQYF. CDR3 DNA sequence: TGTGCCAGCAGTGAAGGACTCCCCTACGAGCAGTACTTC.

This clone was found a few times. The CDR3 sequence is CASSPGDSNQPQHF. CDR3 in DNA: TGTGCCAGCAGCCCCGGCGATAGCAATCAGCCCCAGCATTTT. The rearrangement links TRBV6-6 to TRBJ1-5; D not certain. V lost 6 bases and J lost 0, with 9 bases in between. Germline lookup yields CDR1 MNHNY and CDR2 SVGAGI (reference sequence). This CDR3 spans 14 amino acids.

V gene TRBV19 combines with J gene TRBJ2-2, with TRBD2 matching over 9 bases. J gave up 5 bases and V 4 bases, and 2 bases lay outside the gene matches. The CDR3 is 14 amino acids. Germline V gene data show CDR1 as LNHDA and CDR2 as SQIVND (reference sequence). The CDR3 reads CASSSGGDTGELFF. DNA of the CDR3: TGTGCCAGTAGTAGCGGGGGGGATACCGGGGAGCTGTTTTTT.